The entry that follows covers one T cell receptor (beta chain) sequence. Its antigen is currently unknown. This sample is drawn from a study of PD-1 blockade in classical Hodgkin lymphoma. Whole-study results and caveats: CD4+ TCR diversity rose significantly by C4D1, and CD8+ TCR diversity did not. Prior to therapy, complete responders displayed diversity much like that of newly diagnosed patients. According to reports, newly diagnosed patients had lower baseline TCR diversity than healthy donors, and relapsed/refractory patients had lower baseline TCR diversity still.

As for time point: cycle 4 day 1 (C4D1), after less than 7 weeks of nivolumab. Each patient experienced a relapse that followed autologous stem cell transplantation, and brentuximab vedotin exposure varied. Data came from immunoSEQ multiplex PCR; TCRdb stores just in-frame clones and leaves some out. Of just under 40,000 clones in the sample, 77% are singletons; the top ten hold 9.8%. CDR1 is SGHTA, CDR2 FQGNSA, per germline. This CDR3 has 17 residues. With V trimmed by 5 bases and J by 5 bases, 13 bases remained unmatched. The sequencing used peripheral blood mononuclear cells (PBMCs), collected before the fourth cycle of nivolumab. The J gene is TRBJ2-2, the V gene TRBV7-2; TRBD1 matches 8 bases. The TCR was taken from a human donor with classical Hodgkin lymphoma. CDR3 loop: CASSPPDREVYTGELFF. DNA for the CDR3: TGTGCCAGCAGCCCACCGGACAGGGAAGTGTATACCGGGGAGCTGTTTTTT.